These 31 T cell receptor beta chains share one sample of origin, sequenced in a study of blood T cell repertoires in COVID-19. The protocol was immunoSEQ multiplex PCR, while the TCRdb copy is restricted to in-frame clones and leaves out a portion. The table lists 55,000 or so clones, approximately 80% of them singletons. The sequencing input was peripheral blood. The receptors shown here come from a human donor in a cohort sampled during active or convalescent COVID-19.

The J gene is TRBJ2-7, the V gene TRBV5-4, with TRBD1 matching 7 bases. There are 15 residues in the CDR3. Trimming took 0 bases from V and 2 from J; bases not matched to a gene: 5. Per germline, CDR1 SGHNT and CDR2 YYREEE (reference sequence). In nucleotides, the CDR3 is TGTGCCAGCAGCTTGGCGTTAACAGGGGCCTACGAGCAGTACTTC. It codes for CASSLALTGAYEQYF.

The chain joins TRBV10-3 to TRBJ2-1; D is perhaps TRBD1 (5 bases). V was pared by 3 bases and J by 9 bases, with 12 bases between. The germline V gene encodes CDR1 ENHRY and CDR2 SYGVKD. CDR3 length: 13 residues. In DNA form, the CDR3 reads TGTGCCATCAGTGATACGACAGTGATTGAGCAGTTCTTC. This codes for CAISDTTVIEQFF.

The gene calls are TRBV4-2 and TRBJ1-6, with D maybe TRBD1 (5 bases). V was pared by 0 bases and J by 8 bases, with 11 bases between. Germline V gene lookup returns CDR1 LGHNA and CDR2 YNFKEQ. The length of the CDR3 is 15 residues. The CDR3 is CASSQEGRQDSPLHF. The CDR3 DNA sequence: TGTGCCAGCAGCCAAGAGGGGCGGCAGGATTCACCCCTCCACTTT.

This clone was detected only a few times. This chain joins TRBV12-3 or TRBV12-4 and TRBJ1-1; D unresolved. This CDR3 comprises 11 residues. V was cut by 5 bases and J by 4 bases, with 5 bases left in between. CDR3 protein: CASSRVTEAFF. The CDR3 nucleotides are TGTGCCAGCAGTCGCGTCACTGAAGCTTTCTTT.

The table lists this clone with a count of one. The CDR3 spells CASSQAVSGGETQYF. The CDR3 bases are TGTGCCAGCAGCCAAGCTGTTAGCGGGGGGGAGACCCAGTACTTC. The chain employs TRBV3-1 (or the pseudogene TRBV3-2) and TRBJ2-5, with TRBD2 identical over 10 bases. CDR3 length equals 15 residues. The germline CDR1 and CDR2 sequences are LGHDT and YNNKEL (reference sequence). With 1 base clipped from V and 5 bases from J, the junction kept 4 bases outside the gene matches.

This chain joins TRBV23-1 and TRBJ2-3; 13 bases agree with TRBD2. TRBV23-1 is an ORF, with its function uncertain. Germline trimming cut 6 bases from V and 0 bases from J; bases unmatched to any gene: 3. This CDR3 comprises 16 residues. The CDR3 here is CASSPGLAGSTDTQYF. The CDR3 nucleotides read TGCGCCAGCAGCCCGGGACTAGCGGGGAGCACAGATACGCAGTATTTT.

The chain has TRBV9 and TRBJ1-6; the match to TRBD1 covers 7 bases. The trim removed 4 bases at V and 0 bases at J, leaving 7 bases unmatched. In germline, CDR1 is SGDLS, CDR2 YYNGEE. The CDR3 length is 17 residues. CDR3 residues: CASSRQGSGSYNSPLHF. CDR3 bases: TGTGCCAGCAGCAGACAGGGATCAGGCTCCTATAATTCACCCCTCCACTTT.

The rearrangement links TRBV7-6 to TRBJ1-1; 10 bases agree with TRBD1. V shed 5 bases, J shed 4 bases, and the junction held 10 bases outside the gene matches. CDR1 and CDR2 from the germline V gene are SGHVS and FNYEAQ. CDR3 length: 16 residues. The CDR3 is CASSTGTGDSRTEAFF. Written as DNA, the CDR3 is TGTGCCAGCAGCACCGGGACAGGGGACTCACGCACTGAAGCTTTCTTT.

The V gene is TRBV6-1, the J gene TRBJ1-1; D may be TRBD1 (5 bases). The CDR3 has 14 residues. Germline CDR1 MNHNS, CDR2 SASEGT. V shed 3 bases and J shed 5 bases, with 13 bases lying between them. The CDR3: CASSDNQGLTEAFF. CDR3 DNA: TGTGCCAGCAGTGACAATCAGGGTTTAACTGAAGCTTTCTTT.

The rearrangement joins TRBV19 to TRBJ1-1; no clear D. Trimming pared 1 base from V and 5 bases from J, leaving 8 bases between. CDR3 length: 13 amino acids. CDR1 and CDR2 from the germline V gene are LNHDA and SQIVND (reference sequence). In nucleotides, the CDR3 is TGTGCCAGTAGTATAGGGGAGTGGACTGAAGCTTTCTTT. It yields the protein CASSIGEWTEAFF.

This clone has only one observation. The chain combines TRBV6-6 with TRBJ1-2, with TRBD1 matching over 8 bases. Trimming took 6 bases from V and 2 from J; bases not matched to a gene: 8. CDR3 length equals 15 residues. Germline lookup yields CDR1 MNHNY and CDR2 SVGAGI (reference sequence). CDR3 residues: CASSDTSGGNYGYTF. The CDR3 coding sequence is TGTGCCAGCAGCGACACTTCAGGGGGCAACTATGGCTACACCTTC.

This sequence joins TRBV6-2 or TRBV6-3 and TRBJ2-5; tentatively, D is TRBD2 (5 bases). The CDR3 spans 13 residues. Trimming removed 5 bases from V and 1 base from J, with 8 bases in between. Germline CDR1 MNHEY, CDR2 SVGEGT. The CDR3 DNA sequence: TGTGCCAGCAGTAGACTACCCCAAGAGACCCAGTACTTC. Translating gives CASSRLPQETQYF.

The rearrangement uses TRBV5-1 and TRBJ2-2, with D perhaps matching TRBD1 (5 bases). CDR1 and CDR2 (germline): SGHRS, YFSETQ. The V end was cut by 4 bases, the J end by 1 base, with 14 bases between. This CDR3 is built from 16 residues. The CDR3 loop is CASSPWTTQNTGELFF. DNA of the CDR3: TGCGCCAGCAGCCCCTGGACAACCCAGAACACCGGGGAGCTGTTTTTT. Using reference TRBV5-1 and TRBJ2-2 for the parts outside the CDR3, the full variable domain is KAGVTQTPRYLIKTRGQQVTLSCSPISGHRSVSWYQQTPGQGLQFLFEYFSETQRNKGNFPGRFSGRQFSNSRSEMNVSTLELGDSALYLCASSPWTTQNTGELFFGEGSRLTVL.

V usage is TRBV3-1 (or the pseudogene TRBV3-2) and J usage is TRBJ1-2; D gene unclear. This CDR3 is built from 12 residues. Germline loops: CDR1 LGHDT, CDR2 YNNKEL (reference sequence). Trimming left V 3 bases short and J 7 bases short, with 9 bases between. CDR3 in amino acids: CASSQAGRGYTF. For the CDR3, the DNA is TGTGCCAGCAGCCAGGCAGGTCGTGGCTACACCTTC.

The gene calls are TRBV4-3 and TRBJ2-7; 7 bases align to TRBD2. The CDR3 has 15 amino acids. Germline-derived CDR1 and CDR2 are LGHNA and YSLEER. The V and J ends lost 3 bases and 0 bases, in that order; junction bases with no gene match: 5. DNA of the CDR3: TGCGCCAGCAGCCAGGGGCCGGGGGGCTCCTACGAGCAGTACTTC. Translated: CASSQGPGGSYEQYF.

The gene calls are TRBV6-5 and TRBJ2-7; TRBD1 matches at 11 bases. In germline, CDR1 is MNHEY, CDR2 SVGAGI. V shed 6 bases, J shed 2 bases, and the junction held 6 bases outside the gene matches. The CDR3 extends over 15 amino acids. The CDR3 reads CASRDPGQGAYEQYF. Written as DNA, the CDR3 is TGTGCCAGCAGGGATCCGGGACAGGGGGCCTACGAGCAGTACTTC.

The CDR3 spells CAISDSGGNSFTDTQYF. CDR3 bases: TGTGCCATCAGTGATAGCGGGGGGAATTCATTCACAGATACGCAGTATTTT. V and J are TRBV10-3 and TRBJ2-3; 10 bases fit TRBD2. Per the germline V gene, CDR1 is ENHRY and CDR2 is SYGVKD. The CDR3 sequence is 17 residues long. V gave up 3 bases and J gave up 2 bases; unmatched junction bases: 8.

This sequence joins TRBV10-3 and TRBJ2-7, with 12 bases matching TRBD1. Germline values: CDR1 ENHRY, CDR2 SYGVKD. The CDR3 spans 19 residues. J was trimmed by 0 bases and V by 3 bases; bases with no gene match: 12. The CDR3: CAISDPRGQGARSSYEQYF. The CDR3 DNA sequence: TGTGCCATCAGTGACCCGAGGGGACAGGGGGCCCGGAGCTCCTACGAGCAGTACTTC.

V gene TRBV9 combines with J gene TRBJ2-2, with 7 bases lining up with TRBD2. V lost 0 bases and J lost 1; bases outside the gene matches: 0. This CDR3 spans 15 amino acids. Germline CDR1 and CDR2: SGDLS and YYNGEE. The CDR3 DNA follows: TGTGCCAGCAGCGTAGCGGGGGGGAACACCGGGGAGCTGTTTTTT. It yields the protein CASSVAGGNTGELFF.

The rearrangement links TRBV7-9 to TRBJ2-1; TRBD1 might be the D (6 bases). With 7 bases removed from V and 5 bases from J, the gap between germline ends came to 12 bases. Germline V CDR1 and CDR2: SEHNR, FQNEAQ (reference sequence). This CDR3 has 13 residues. This CDR3 reads CASTRDNNNEQFF. CDR3 DNA: TGTGCCAGCACCAGGGACAACAACAATGAGCAGTTCTTC.

This clone came up a few times. The chain couples TRBV5-6 to TRBJ2-7; no clear D. The CDR3 totals 14 residues. The V and J ends lost 2 bases and 3 bases respectively, with 12 bases between them. Germline V gene lookup returns CDR1 SGHDT and CDR2 YYEEEE. The CDR3 here is CASSLWYRNYEQYF. As DNA, the CDR3 is TGTGCCAGCAGCTTATGGTACAGAAACTACGAGCAGTACTTC. The full variable domain, completed using reference TRBV5-6 and TRBJ2-7, is DAGVTQSPTHLIKTRGQQVTLRCSPKSGHDTVSWYQQALGQGPQFIFQYYEEEERQRGNFPDRFSGHQFPNYSSELNVNALLLGDSALYLCASSLWYRNYEQYFGPGTRLTVT.

V gene TRBV14 combines with J gene TRBJ2-4, with D possibly TRBD1 on 5 matching bases. This CDR3 comprises 14 residues. CDR1 SGHDN and CDR2 FVKESK come from the germline V gene. Trimming left V 0 bases short and J 7 bases short, with 10 bases between. The CDR3: CASSQDRVVNIQYF. The CDR3 nucleotides are TGTGCCAGCAGCCAAGACAGGGTTGTGAACATTCAGTACTTC.

This chain links TRBV7-2 with TRBJ2-7; TRBD2 aligns across 9 bases. The germline V gene has CDR1 SGHTA and CDR2 FQGNSA. With V trimmed by 0 bases and J by 5 bases, 8 bases remained unmatched. The CDR3 has 16 residues. The CDR3 loop reads CASSLAWGGGANEQYF. CDR3 sequence (DNA): TGTGCCAGCAGCTTAGCCTGGGGCGGGGGGGCTAACGAGCAGTACTTC.

The chain joins TRBV7-2 to TRBJ1-1; the match to TRBD1 covers 7 bases. Trimming at V came to 5 bases and at J to 1 base, leaving 1 base not matched to a gene. Germline-derived CDR1 and CDR2 are SGHTA and FQGNSA. The CDR3 covers 13 residues. CDR3 DNA: TGTGCCAGCAGCCGGGACAGGAACACTGAAGCTTTCTTT. Its translation is CASSRDRNTEAFF.

This chain connects TRBV11-2 to TRBJ2-2; D ambiguous. V was clipped by 5 bases and J by 2 bases, with 18 bases between them. The CDR3 has 17 amino acids. The germline V gene has CDR1 SGHAT and CDR2 FQNNGV. This chain's CDR3 is CASSPGSHSRNTGELFF. Written as DNA, the CDR3 is TGTGCCAGCAGCCCCGGTTCCCACTCCCGTAACACCGGGGAGCTGTTTTTT.

The table lists this clone with a count of one. The rearrangement uses TRBV29-1 and TRBJ2-5; D might be TRBD1 (6 bases). The germline gives CDR1 SQVTM, CDR2 ANQGSEA. Trimming removed 5 bases from V and 0 bases from J, with 19 bases in between. The CDR3 is 16 residues long. The CDR3 loop is CSVKFQGNHYQETQYF. DNA for the CDR3: TGCAGCGTTAAGTTCCAGGGGAACCATTACCAAGAGACCCAGTACTTC.

V and J are TRBV11-3 and TRBJ2-3; 10 bases are shared with TRBD1. CDR1 is SGHNT, CDR2 YENEEA, per germline. The CDR3 has 17 residues. With 3 bases clipped from V and 4 bases from J, the junction kept 10 bases outside the gene matches. As DNA, the CDR3 is TGTGCCAGCAGCTTTGGGAGCCTCGGACAGGGGGCAGATACGCAGTATTTT. It encodes CASSFGSLGQGADTQYF.

This clone was seen a single time. The rearrangement uses TRBV5-4 and TRBJ2-5; 9 bases agree with TRBD1. Germline trimming cut 4 bases from V and 2 bases from J; bases unmatched to any gene: 9. CDR1 and CDR2 from the germline V gene are SGHNT and YYREEE (reference sequence). This CDR3 spans 16 amino acids. CDR3 protein: CASSLNPGTGQETQYF. The CDR3 DNA follows: TGTGCCAGCAGCCTAAACCCCGGGACAGGGCAAGAGACCCAGTACTTC.

This chain uses TRBV7-2 with TRBJ1-2; possible D gene TRBD1, 5 bases. Germline V gene data show CDR1 as SGHTA and CDR2 as FQGNSA. Trimming took off 5 bases at V and 5 bases at J, with 12 bases between the two ends. This CDR3 has 13 residues. CDR3 DNA: TGTGCCAGCAGCCCAAGACAGCTTTATGGCTACACCTTC. Protein product: CASSPRQLYGYTF.

This clone was counted a single time. The chain links TRBV7-2 to TRBJ1-6, with TRBD1 matching over 8 bases. J lost 7 bases, V lost 5 bases, and 7 bases had no gene match. The CDR3 consists of 15 residues. CDR1 and CDR2 (germline): SGHTA, FQGNSA. This chain's CDR3 is CASSTGQGQNSPLHF. The CDR3, as DNA: TGTGCCAGCAGCACAGGACAGGGACAAAATTCACCCCTCCACTTT. Filled out from reference TRBV7-2 and TRBJ1-6, the complete variable domain reads GAGVSQSPSNKVTEKGKDVELRCDPISGHTALYWYRQSLGQGLEFLIYFQGNSAPDKSGLPSDRFSAERTGGSVSTLTIQRTQQEDSAVYLCASSTGQGQNSPLHFGNGTRLTVT.

The chain links TRBV18 to TRBJ1-5, with 10 positions matching TRBD1. V trimming: 3 bases; J trimming: 7 bases; junction bases outside the gene matches: 0. The CDR3 loop spans 13 amino acids. Germline V gene lookup returns CDR1 KGHSH and CDR2 LQKENI. CDR3 in amino acids: CASSPGQGQPQHF. DNA for the CDR3: TGTGCCAGCTCACCGGGACAGGGGCAGCCCCAGCATTTT.